This T cell receptor (beta chain) derives from a study of neurological immune-mediated disorders. The CDR3 has 15 residues. Germline V gene lookup returns CDR1 SEHNR and CDR2 FQNEAQ (reference sequence). The V and J ends lost 1 base and 3 bases respectively, with 13 bases between them. This clonotype was counted ten times or more. The authors made cDNA by 5'RACE with 10-nucleotide random UMIs. TCRdb used MiXCR to reprocess the 5' RACE reads, holding one entry per CDR3 protein. The repertoire holds 100,000 or so distinct CDR3 sequences, with about 12% as singletons. Specified time point: longitudinal time-point 2. The unsorted libraries were made from 2 million PBMCs kept at -80 C.

What was sequenced was PBMCs. The chain has TRBV7-9 and TRBJ2-7, with a tentative D call TRBD1 (6 bases). The sequence was collected from a female donor with HTLV-1-associated myelopathy (HAM/TSP). The CDR3 nucleotides are TGTGCCAGCAGCTTAGGTTCAGGGGAATACTACGAGCAGTACTTC. It yields the protein CASSLGSGEYYEQYF. Using reference TRBV7-9 and TRBJ2-7 for the parts outside the CDR3, the full variable domain is DTGVSQNPRHKITKRGQNVTFRCDPISEHNRLYWYRQTLGQGPEFLTYFQNEAQLEKSRLLSDRFSAERPKGSFSTLEIQRTEQGDSAMYLCASSLGSGEYYEQYFGPGTRLTVT.